Listed below are T cell receptor beta chains from one sample, sequenced in a study of T cell repertoires in cytomegalovirus infection. TCRdb ran MiXCR on the reads and lists one entry per CDR3 protein. The data contain 150,000 to 200,000 distinct CDR3 sequences, roughly 30% of them singletons. The source material was PBMCs. The origin of the receptors is a human donor in good health (CMV status not recorded). Some clones in this sample may be carry-over from other donors' samples. The conserved cysteine and the conserved F or W are not part of the CDR3 here. Fields, in order: CDR3 protein, clone size, CDR3 length, V gene. Some rows have no size entry. The others give once, few or many, or a class for an expanded clone.

CDR3: ASSLRGEGEQF
size: many
length: 11
V: TRBV5-1

CDR3: ASSYSTGNTEAF
size: NA
length: 12
V: TRBV7-8

CDR3: ASSSGLAGLNNEQF
size: few
length: 14
V: TRBV5-1

CDR3: ASSERDSPLH
size: few
length: 10
V: TRBV10-2

CDR3: ASSPGRTRNWNTEAF
size: NA
length: 15
V: TRBV19

CDR3: ASSLTPGVHEQF
size: few
length: 12
V: TRBV12-3/TRBV12-4

CDR3: ASSIRRTNYGYT
size: many
length: 12
V: TRBV7-2

CDR3: SAMIVEAF
size: NA
length: 8
V: TRBV29-1

CDR3: ASSLGDYYGYT
size: few
length: 11
V: TRBV12-3/TRBV12-4

CDR3: ASSVRRAVNNSPLH
size: NA
length: 14
V: TRBV5-1

CDR3: ASSQDSDYGYT
size: NA
length: 11
V: TRBV4-1

CDR3: ASSESGEVMGSPLH
size: NA
length: 14
V: TRBV10-2

CDR3: ASSEPDTQY
size: NA
length: 9
V: TRBV2

CDR3: SVEGAPLPVENYGYT
size: NA
length: 15
V: TRBV29-1

CDR3: ASSSEDRRADTQY
size: NA
length: 13
V: TRBV5-1

CDR3: ASSYGGKITDTQY
size: few
length: 13
V: TRBV6-5

CDR3: ASSAIAGISEAF
size: few
length: 12
V: TRBV7-3

CDR3: ASSGSVGLATQY
size: few
length: 12
V: TRBV6-1

CDR3: ASSLREGGTDTQY
size: once
length: 13
V: TRBV7-2

CDR3: ASSLDQTWGTEAF
size: many
length: 13
V: TRBV7-2

CDR3: ASSQSTDLYGYT
size: few
length: 12
V: TRBV4-1

CDR3: ASSLVPGHLGGEQY
size: many
length: 14
V: TRBV7-2

CDR3: ASSRGEVDQPQH
size: NA
length: 12
V: TRBV6-2/TRBV6-3

CDR3: ASSYAMATNEKLF
size: NA
length: 13
V: TRBV6-6

CDR3: ASSPGDFTDTQY
size: NA
length: 12
V: TRBV14

CDR3: ASSRSNTGELF
size: few
length: 11
V: TRBV7-3

CDR3: ASSQDRGPGGPDTQY
size: NA
length: 15
V: TRBV4-1

CDR3: ASSNLWEGSYGYT
size: NA
length: 13
V: TRBV5-4

CDR3: ASSSTVVSGNTIY
size: NA
length: 13
V: TRBV7-9

CDR3: ASSLPTLNTEAF
size: many
length: 12
V: TRBV7-2